One and the same sample provided the 32 T cell receptor beta chains below, sequenced in a study of cytomegalovirus exposure and HLA in healthy donors. Use of 60 Vbeta and 13 Jbeta primers characterized the PCR. Data came from immunoSEQ multiplex PCR; TCRdb stores just in-frame clones and leaves some out. The sample gives around 150,000 clones, just under 85% of which show up once; around 4.5% is in the top ten. Material: PBMCs. These receptors all stem from a man aged 40-49 years in good health and CMV-seropositive.

The chain recombines TRBV19 with TRBJ2-3, with D possibly matching TRBD1 (6 bases). Germline V gives CDR1 LNHDA, CDR2 SQIVND (reference sequence). This CDR3 has 13 amino acids. V gave up 7 bases and J gave up 5 bases, with 13 bases separating them. The CDR3 DNA sequence: TGTGCCAGTAAGCGCCAAGGGGGAGATACGCAGTATTTT. It specifies CASKRQGGDTQYF. The full variable domain, in which reference TRBV19 and TRBJ2-3 provide the parts outside the CDR3, is DGGITQSPKYLFRKEGQNVTLSCEQNLNHDAMYWYRQDPGQGLRLIYYSQIVNDFQKGDIAEGYSVSREKKESFPLTVTSAQKNPTAFYLCASKRQGGDTQYFGPGTRLTVL.

V gene TRBV7-3 combines with J gene TRBJ2-5; tentative D call: TRBD1 (6 bases). The germline V gene has CDR1 SGHTA and CDR2 FQGTGA. The CDR3 length is 13 residues. Trimming left V 5 bases short and J 5 bases short, with 12 bases between. CDR3 region: CASSPGQGETQYF. Here the CDR3 DNA reads TGTGCCAGCAGCCCGGGACAAGGGGAGACCCAGTACTTC.

This clone was seen a single time. The rearrangement uses TRBV10-3 and TRBJ2-4, with 10 bases fitting TRBD1. Germline V gives CDR1 ENHRY, CDR2 SYGVKD. The CDR3 is 21 amino acids. The V and J ends lost 4 bases and 2 bases, in that order; junction bases with no gene match: 20. This CDR3 is CAISGGPPGTGVILTKNIQYF. The CDR3 bases are TGTGCCATCAGTGGAGGCCCGCCCGGGACAGGGGTGATATTGACCAAAAACATTCAGTACTTC.

The chain uses TRBV5-1 and TRBJ2-2, with D possibly TRBD1 on 6 matching bases. V was pared by 6 bases and J by 6 bases, with 9 bases between. The germline CDR1 and CDR2 sequences are SGHRS and YFSETQ. The CDR3 is made up of 12 amino acids. Written as DNA, the CDR3 is TGCGCCAGCACCCACAGGGCCGGGGAGCTGTTTTTT. Its protein product is CASTHRAGELFF.

The chain carries TRBV27 and TRBJ2-7; 11 bases line up with TRBD2. Germline V gene lookup returns CDR1 MNHEY and CDR2 SMNVEV (reference sequence). The junction had 6 bases not matched to a gene; V was cut back by 5 bases and J by 3 bases. The CDR3 runs to 15 residues. The CDR3 spells CASSPTGTSGYEQYF. CDR3 coding DNA: TGTGCCAGCAGTCCAACCGGGACTAGCGGCTACGAGCAGTACTTC.

This chain joins TRBV29-1 and TRBJ1-1; 8 nucleotides align to TRBD1. Germline V lookup: CDR1 SQVTM, CDR2 ANQGSEA. CDR3 size: 12 residues. The V segment lost 3 bases and the J segment 4 bases; nucleotides outside the gene matches: 1. The CDR3 region has the DNA TGCAGCGTTGACAGGGGGCTCACTGAAGCTTTCTTT. Residues: CSVDRGLTEAFF.

This clone was seen a single time. The rearrangement links TRBV5-1 to TRBJ2-7, with TRBD2 matching over 7 bases. V lost 1 base to trimming and J lost 0 bases; unmatched junction nucleotides: 4. Germline V gene sequence: CDR1 SGHRS, CDR2 YFSETQ. The CDR3 is 15 residues long. CDR3 sequence (DNA): TGCGCCAGCAGCTTGTTCGGGGGGACCTCCTACGAGCAGTACTTC. Translating gives CASSLFGGTSYEQYF.

This chain uses TRBV11-3 with TRBJ1-1; D unclear. CDR3 length: 14 amino acids. Germline values: CDR1 SGHNT, CDR2 YENEEA. The V gene lost 3 bases and the J gene lost 2 bases, with 10 bases spanning the gap. This CDR3 reads CASSFSQTNTEAFF. DNA of the CDR3: TGTGCCAGCAGCTTTTCACAGACAAACACTGAAGCTTTCTTT.

This clone has just one count. The V gene is TRBV5-1, the J gene TRBJ2-1, with 8 positions matching TRBD1. The V segment lost 0 bases and the J segment 2 bases; nucleotides outside the gene matches: 4. The germline V gene has CDR1 SGHRS and CDR2 YFSETQ. CDR3 length: 16 amino acids. The CDR3 protein is CASSLGQGATYNEQFF. CDR3 nucleotide sequence: TGCGCCAGCAGCTTGGGGCAGGGGGCAACCTACAATGAGCAGTTCTTC.

The rearrangement uses TRBV5-1 and TRBJ2-3; tentative D call: TRBD2 (5 bases). Deletions cut 4 bases from V and 5 bases from J, with 11 bases between. CDR1 SGHRS and CDR2 YFSETQ come from the germline V gene. The CDR3 covers 13 residues. This CDR3 is CASSTGEGDTQYF. DNA of the CDR3: TGCGCCAGCAGCACGGGCGAGGGAGATACGCAGTATTTT. Using reference TRBV5-1 and TRBJ2-3 for the parts outside the CDR3, the full variable domain is KAGVTQTPRYLIKTRGQQVTLSCSPISGHRSVSWYQQTPGQGLQFLFEYFSETQRNKGNFPGRFSGRQFSNSRSEMNVSTLELGDSALYLCASSTGEGDTQYFGPGTRLTVL.

This clone appeared once. The V and J genes are TRBV21-1 and TRBJ2-1; TRBD2 was called by the table and not checked on the DNA. TRBV21-1 is assigned pseudogene status. This CDR3 contains 15 residues. CDR3 bases: TGTGCCAGCAGCAAGGGACTAGCGGGGGGACCTGAGCAGTTCTTC. Residues: CASSKGLAGGPEQFF.

V gene TRBV5-1 combines with J gene TRBJ2-5; TRBD1 matches at 9 bases. From germline, CDR1 is SGHRS and CDR2 YFSETQ. The CDR3 runs to 14 residues. After removal of 5 bases from V and 5 bases from J, the junction contained 7 bases not matched to a gene. The CDR3 DNA is TGCGCCAGCAGTCCAGGGACAGGGCTGGAGACCCAGTACTTC. Encoded protein: CASSPGTGLETQYF. Complete variable domain (other parts from reference TRBV5-1 and TRBJ2-5): KAGVTQTPRYLIKTRGQQVTLSCSPISGHRSVSWYQQTPGQGLQFLFEYFSETQRNKGNFPGRFSGRQFSNSRSEMNVSTLELGDSALYLCASSPGTGLETQYFGPGTRLLVL.

The rearrangement joins TRBV7-8 to TRBJ2-7; 7 bases line up with TRBD1. Germline V gene data show CDR1 as SGHVS and CDR2 as FQNEAQ. V dropped 3 bases and J dropped 3; count of bases not matched to a gene: 8. CDR3 length equals 15 residues. The CDR3 protein is CASSFGDSTFYEQYF. DNA of the CDR3: TGTGCCAGCAGCTTCGGGGACAGCACTTTCTACGAGCAGTACTTC.

This sequence joins TRBV27 and TRBJ1-2; 7 bases are a match to TRBD1. The J segment lost 0 bases and the V segment lost 4 bases, leaving 8 bases of the junction unmatched. Per the germline V gene, CDR1 is MNHEY and CDR2 is SMNVEV (reference sequence). CDR3 length equals 16 residues. The CDR3 sequence: CASSSRTGRANYGYTF. The CDR3 DNA sequence: TGTGCCAGCAGTTCCAGGACAGGTCGAGCTAACTATGGCTACACCTTC.

The rearrangement joins TRBV18 to TRBJ1-1; 8 positions agree with TRBD1. The V and J ends lost 6 bases and 7 bases, in that order; junction bases with no gene match: 13. Germline CDR1 KGHSH, CDR2 LQKENI. The CDR3 runs 15 residues. As DNA, the CDR3 is TGTGCCAGCTCCCGCACGGGGGACAGGCAACTTGAAGCTTTCTTT. It specifies CASSRTGDRQLEAFF.

Only one count was recorded for this clone. The rearrangement joins TRBV30 to TRBJ1-2; no clear D. The CDR3 extends over 12 amino acids. The germline CDR1 and CDR2 sequences are GTSNPN and SVGIG (reference sequence). V was cut by 0 bases and J by 8 bases, with 10 bases left in between. The chain's CDR3 is CAWSVQLEGYTF. The DNA for the CDR3 is TGTGCCTGGAGTGTACAACTAGAGGGCTACACCTTC.

The gene calls are TRBV6-1 and TRBJ2-3; 12 bases are shared with TRBD2. Unmatched junction bases numbered 5, after V lost 6 bases and J lost 7 bases. CDR1 is MNHNS, CDR2 SASEGT, per germline. The CDR3 runs to 14 residues. The CDR3 sequence: CASRTSGSWNTQYF. The CDR3 DNA reads as TGTGCCAGCAGGACTAGCGGGAGCTGGAATACGCAGTATTTT.

This clone was seen only once. This sequence joins TRBV4-3 and TRBJ2-5, with D unclear. This CDR3 contains 14 residues. V was cut by 0 bases and J by 5 bases, with 10 bases left in between. Germline assignment: CDR1 LGHNA and CDR2 YSLEER. The DNA for the CDR3 is TGCGCCAGCAGCCAAGAACCTAGATCGGAGACCCAGTACTTC. Its protein is CASSQEPRSETQYF.

The V gene is TRBV7-9, the J gene TRBJ2-5; possibly TRBD1 for D (6 bases). The V gene lost 4 bases and the J gene lost 1 base, with 16 bases spanning the gap. The CDR3 extends over 16 amino acids. Germline V gene sequence: CDR1 SEHNR, CDR2 FQNEAQ (reference sequence). The CDR3 nucleotides are TGTGCCAGCAGCTCATACAGGGAAGGGCCCCAAGAGACCCAGTACTTC. Protein sequence: CASSSYREGPQETQYF.

This rearrangement joins TRBV7-8 to TRBJ2-5; possibly TRBD2 for D (6 bases). This CDR3 has 15 residues. CDR1 SGHVS and CDR2 FQNEAQ come from the germline V gene. V shed 5 bases and J shed 5 bases, with 18 bases lying between them. The DNA of the CDR3 is TGTGCCAGCAGCCCGATTCAGTGGGGGGACGAGACCCAGTACTTC. This translates into CASSPIQWGDETQYF.

This rearrangement joins TRBV7-2 to TRBJ2-7; the D is unclear. The ends were cut back, 1 base at V and 5 bases at J, with 12 bases in the middle. Germline CDR1 SGHTA, CDR2 FQGNSA. The length of the CDR3 is 14 residues. Here the CDR3 reads CASSLVGSPNEQYF. CDR3 in DNA: TGTGCCAGCAGCTTAGTGGGCAGTCCAAACGAGCAGTACTTC. Filled out from reference TRBV7-2 and TRBJ2-7, the complete variable domain reads GAGVSQSPSNKVTEKGKDVELRCDPISGHTALYWYRQSLGQGLEFLIYFQGNSAPDKSGLPSDRFSAERTGGSVSTLTIQRTQQEDSAVYLCASSLVGSPNEQYFGPGTRLTVT.

The chain has TRBV29-1 and TRBJ2-1, with a possible D match to TRBD2 (6 bases). CDR1 is SQVTM and CDR2 is ANQGSEA in the germline V gene. CDR3 size: 14 residues. V dropped 7 bases and J dropped 0 bases, with 13 bases sitting between them. In DNA form, the CDR3 reads TGCAGCGGTACGGCGGGGATCTCCTACAATGAGCAGTTCTTC. Translation gives CSGTAGISYNEQFF.

The chain recombines TRBV6-1 with TRBJ1-5; D is ambiguous. Germline V gives CDR1 MNHNS, CDR2 SASEGT. CDR3 size: 13 residues. V was pared by 2 bases and J by 4 bases, with 6 bases between. The CDR3 DNA reads TGTGCCAGCAGTGAAACGGTTAATCAGCCCCAGCATTTT. This translates into CASSETVNQPQHF.

The chain employs TRBV30 and TRBJ1-1, with 7 bases that match TRBD1. This CDR3 region has 12 residues. Germline-derived CDR1 and CDR2 are GTSNPN and SVGIG (reference sequence). Losses at the gene ends were 0 bases for V and 11 bases for J; bases not matched to a gene: 6. This CDR3 is CAWSVGGGNAFF. The DNA for the CDR3 is TGTGCCTGGAGTGTTGGAGGGGGCAACGCTTTCTTT.

The sample holds one count of this clone. The rearrangement uses TRBV27 and TRBJ1-1, with D possibly TRBD1 on 5 matching bases. This CDR3 region has 18 residues. The V end was cut by 4 bases, the J end by 1 base, with 22 bases between. Looked up from germline, CDR1 is MNHEY and CDR2 is SMNVEV (reference sequence). The CDR3 DNA reads as TGTGCCAGCAGTTGGGGGGTGTTGGGGAGGAGGACGAACACTGAAGCTTTCTTT. Protein product: CASSWGVLGRRTNTEAFF.

The CDR3 DNA follows: TGTGCCAGCAGTGGCACAGGGGGCTATAATTCACCCCTCCACTTT. It translates to CASSGTGGYNSPLHF. The rearrangement uses TRBV2 and TRBJ1-6; 8 bases agree with TRBD1. Germline-derived CDR1 and CDR2 are SNHLY and FYNNEI. J was trimmed by 3 bases and V by 4 bases; bases with no gene match: 2. The length of the CDR3 is 15 residues.

CDR3 DNA: TGCGCCAGCAGCCCTCTGGCTAGCGAAGAGACCCAGTACTTC. This sequence encodes CASSPLASEETQYF. This chain joins TRBV4-3 and TRBJ2-5; the D gene is possibly TRBD2 (6 bases). The CDR3 is 14 amino acids. The V and J ends lost 4 bases and 3 bases respectively, with 12 bases between them. CDR1 and CDR2 from the germline V gene are LGHNA and YSLEER.

This chain joins TRBV27 and TRBJ2-1; 7 nucleotides line up with TRBD2. V lost 3 bases to trimming and J lost 7 bases; unmatched junction nucleotides: 33. The CDR3 has 23 amino acids. Germline values: CDR1 MNHEY, CDR2 SMNVEV (reference sequence). The CDR3 spells CASSFRPPLGRASGVFNRNEQFF. The CDR3 DNA reads TGTGCCAGCAGTTTCCGGCCACCCCTAGGTCGGGCTAGCGGAGTCTTTAACCGTAATGAGCAGTTCTTC.

The V call is TRBV7-7, the J call TRBJ1-1; no clear D gene. V was trimmed by 1 base and J by 3 bases, leaving 6 bases between them. CDR1 and CDR2 from the germline V gene are SSHAT and FNYEAQ (reference sequence). The CDR3 totals 13 residues. The CDR3, as DNA: TGTGCCAGCAGCTTAGTCAGTGACACTGAAGCTTTCTTT. Protein product: CASSLVSDTEAFF.

The chain links TRBV27 to TRBJ1-3; 9 bases are shared with TRBD1. J lost 0 bases, V lost 4 bases, and 1 base had no gene match. This CDR3 spans 15 amino acids. CDR1 and CDR2 from the germline V gene are MNHEY and SMNVEV (reference sequence). CDR3 sequence reads: CASSWGQGSGNTIYF. The DNA of the CDR3 is TGTGCCAGCAGTTGGGGACAGGGCTCTGGAAACACCATATATTTT.

The CDR3 here is CASSPGQGAQTNGYTF. The CDR3 nucleotides read TGTGCCAGCAGCCCGGGACAGGGGGCGCAAACTAATGGCTACACCTTC. This chain links TRBV5-4 with TRBJ1-2, with 12 bases matching TRBD1. The CDR3 spans 16 residues. The V gene end was trimmed by 4 bases and the J gene end by 6 bases; junction bases not matched to a gene: 10. The germline V gene encodes CDR1 SGHNT and CDR2 YYREEE (reference sequence).

The rearrangement uses TRBV5-1 and TRBJ2-2; 8 bases fit TRBD2. With 4 bases clipped from V and 0 bases from J, the junction kept 2 bases outside the gene matches. CDR3 length: 15 residues. The germline V gene has CDR1 SGHRS and CDR2 YFSETQ. The CDR3 nucleotides are TGCGCCAGCAGCCGGGAGGGAGCGAACACCGGGGAGCTGTTTTTT. As protein: CASSREGANTGELFF.